These T cell receptor beta chains were read from a single sample in a study of human T cells and chemical hapten exposure. Via MiXCR, TCRdb re-called the RACE reads, giving one row per CDR3 protein. Of roughly 250,000 distinct CDR3 sequences listed, approximately 8.6% are singletons. Sequenced material: whole blood, taken in connection with sensitization to the hapten diphenylcyclopropenone (DPC). These receptors all stem from a woman in her forties with alopecia areata. Some clones in this sample may be carry-over from other donors' samples. CDR3s include the opening cysteine and the closing phenylalanine or tryptophan. A D gene is named only where the DNA matches it firmly. The size of a clone is reported for some rows only, either as once, few or many, or as a class for expanded clones.

clone size: NA
D gene: NA
V gene: TRBV7-6
J gene: TRBJ2-1
CDR3 DNA: TGTGCCAGCAGCGTAGGGTCCCCTAGTTATGAGCAGTTCTTC
CDR3 protein: CASSVGSPSYEQFF

clone size: NA
D gene: NA
V gene: TRBV18
J gene: TRBJ2-7
CDR3 DNA: TGTGCCAGCTCACAAACGACCGACTCCTACGAGCAGTACTTC
CDR3 protein: CASSQTTDSYEQYF

clone size: NA
D gene: TRBD2
V gene: TRBV3-1
J gene: TRBJ2-5
CDR3 DNA: TGTGCCAGCAGCCGTGGGACTAGCGGGAGAGGGCAAGAGACCCAGTACTTC
CDR3 protein: CASSRGTSGRGQETQYF

clone size: few
D gene: NA
V gene: TRBV13
J gene: TRBJ1-3
CDR3 DNA: TGTGCCAGCAGCTTGCAGGTCTCTGGAAACACCATATATTTT
CDR3 protein: CASSLQVSGNTIYF

clone size: NA
D gene: NA
V gene: TRBV12-3/TRBV12-4
J gene: TRBJ2-3
CDR3 DNA: TGTGTCAGCAGTGGCTACCTAACGAGCACAGATACGCAGTATTTT
CDR3 protein: CVSSGYLTSTDTQYF

clone size: few
D gene: NA
V gene: TRBV21-1
J gene: TRBJ2-3
CDR3 DNA: TGTGCCAGCAGCCCTAGCGGGAGCGACAGAGAGGGCTCAGATACGCAGTATTTT
CDR3 protein: CASSPSGSDREGSDTQYF

clone size: few
D gene: NA
V gene: TRBV7-3
J gene: TRBJ2-3
CDR3 DNA: TGTGTCAGCAGCTTAGCACCTTTAATGGATACGCAGTATTTT
CDR3 protein: CVSSLAPLMDTQYF

clone size: NA
D gene: TRBD2
V gene: TRBV5-1
J gene: TRBJ2-1
CDR3 DNA: TGCGCCAGCAGCCTGCAGGGACTAGCGGGAGGGGAGCAGTTCTTC
CDR3 protein: CASSLQGLAGGEQFF

clone size: NA
D gene: TRBD1
V gene: TRBV24-1
J gene: TRBJ1-2
CDR3 DNA: TGTGCCACCAGTGACAGAACCGGGACAGGGACCTATGGCTACACCTTC
CDR3 protein: CATSDRTGTGTYGYTF

clone size: few
D gene: NA
V gene: TRBV28
J gene: TRBJ1-2
CDR3 DNA: TGTGCCACCTCACAGGGAAGCTATGGCTACACCTTC
CDR3 protein: CATSQGSYGYTF

clone size: few
D gene: TRBD2
V gene: TRBV28
J gene: TRBJ2-1
CDR3 DNA: TGTGCCAGCAGTTTTATCTTCTCCAGGACTAGCGGGCTCTCCTACAATGAGCAGTTCTTC
CDR3 protein: CASSFIFSRTSGLSYNEQFF

clone size: many
D gene: NA
V gene: TRBV5-1
J gene: TRBJ2-7
CDR3 DNA: TGCGCCAGCAGCGTCCGTCCGGGACGCGACTACGAGCAGTACTTC
CDR3 protein: CASSVRPGRDYEQYF

clone size: NA
D gene: TRBD2
V gene: TRBV7-2
J gene: TRBJ2-7
CDR3 DNA: TGTGCCAGCAGTAAACCGAGGACTAGCGGGAACTACGAGCAGTACTTC
CDR3 protein: CASSKPRTSGNYEQYF

clone size: few
D gene: TRBD1
V gene: TRBV7-2
J gene: TRBJ2-7
CDR3 DNA: TGTGCCAGCAGCTCGACAGGGGGACAATACGAGCAGTACTTC
CDR3 protein: CASSSTGGQYEQYF

clone size: many
D gene: NA
V gene: TRBV21-1
J gene: TRBJ2-7
CDR3 DNA: TGTGCCAGCAGCCCACGGGACAGGGCGACCTACGAGCAGTACTTC
CDR3 protein: CASSPRDRATYEQYF

clone size: many
D gene: TRBD1
V gene: TRBV20-1
J gene: TRBJ1-5
CDR3 DNA: TGCAGTGCTATCAGGGGGAGCAATCAGCCCCAGCATTTT
CDR3 protein: CSAIRGSNQPQHF

clone size: NA
D gene: NA
V gene: TRBV7-2
J gene: TRBJ2-2
CDR3 DNA: TGTGCCAGCAGCCCTAGGAGGACCGGGGAGCTGTTTTTT
CDR3 protein: CASSPRRTGELFF

clone size: many
D gene: TRBD1
V gene: TRBV7-9
J gene: TRBJ2-5
CDR3 DNA: TGTGCCAGCAATCCAGGGGGCGCAGGGGAGACCCAGTACTTC
CDR3 protein: CASNPGGAGETQYF

clone size: NA
D gene: NA
V gene: TRBV20-1
J gene: TRBJ1-2
CDR3 DNA: TGCAGTGCTAGAGAGGGGGACCCGAGGTTCTATGGCTACACCTTC
CDR3 protein: CSAREGDPRFYGYTF

clone size: NA
D gene: NA
V gene: TRBV28
J gene: TRBJ2-7
CDR3 DNA: TGTGCCAGCATCCCCGAGCAGTACTTC
CDR3 protein: CASIPEQYF

clone size: few
D gene: TRBD2
V gene: TRBV7-9
J gene: TRBJ2-4
CDR3 DNA: TGTGCCAGCAGCTCGACTAGCGGGAGTCCCATTCAGTACTTC
CDR3 protein: CASSSTSGSPIQYF

clone size: few
D gene: NA
V gene: TRBV28
J gene: TRBJ1-1
CDR3 DNA: TGTGCCAGCAGTTTATGGGAGGGGACTCCAGCTTCTGGTTTCTTT
CDR3 protein: CASSLWEGTPASGFF

clone size: few
D gene: NA
V gene: TRBV12-5
J gene: TRBJ2-7
CDR3 DNA: TGTGCTAGTGGTTTAGAACAGGGCTACGAGCAGTACTTC
CDR3 protein: CASGLEQGYEQYF

clone size: NA
D gene: NA
V gene: TRBV20-1
J gene: TRBJ2-7
CDR3 DNA: TGCAGTGTTTCACTTAAGTCCTCGAACGACGAGCAGTACTTC
CDR3 protein: CSVSLKSSNDEQYF